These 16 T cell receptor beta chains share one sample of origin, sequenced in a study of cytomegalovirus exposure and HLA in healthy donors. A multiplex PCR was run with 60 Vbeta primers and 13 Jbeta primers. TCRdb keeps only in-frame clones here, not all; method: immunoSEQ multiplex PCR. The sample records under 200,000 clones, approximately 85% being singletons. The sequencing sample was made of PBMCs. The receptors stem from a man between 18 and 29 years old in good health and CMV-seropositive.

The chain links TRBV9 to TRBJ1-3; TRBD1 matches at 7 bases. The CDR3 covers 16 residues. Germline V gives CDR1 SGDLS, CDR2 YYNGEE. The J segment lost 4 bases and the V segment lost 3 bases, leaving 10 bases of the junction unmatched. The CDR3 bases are TGTGCCAGCAGCGCGGGAGGGGGCGCTGGGGGAAACACCATATATTTT. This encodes CASSAGGGAGGNTIYF.

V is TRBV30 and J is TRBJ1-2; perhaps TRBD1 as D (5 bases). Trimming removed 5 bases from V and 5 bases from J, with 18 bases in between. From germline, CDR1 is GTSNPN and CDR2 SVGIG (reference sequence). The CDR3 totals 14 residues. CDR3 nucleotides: TGTGCCTGGCATAGAGACAGAATTCATTATGGCTACACCTTC. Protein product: CAWHRDRIHYGYTF. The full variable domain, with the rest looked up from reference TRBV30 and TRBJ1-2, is SQTIHQWPATLVQPVGSPLSLECTVEGTSNPNLYWYRQAAGRGLQLLFYSVGIGQISSEVPQNLSASRPQDRQFILSSKKLLLSDSGFYLCAWHRDRIHYGYTFGSGTRLTVV.

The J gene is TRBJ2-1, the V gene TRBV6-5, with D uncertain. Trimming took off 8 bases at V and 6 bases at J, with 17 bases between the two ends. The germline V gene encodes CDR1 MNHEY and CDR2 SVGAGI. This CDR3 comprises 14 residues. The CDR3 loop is CASVGSESPNEQFF. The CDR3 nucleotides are TGTGCCAGCGTCGGTAGTGAAAGTCCCAATGAGCAGTTCTTC.

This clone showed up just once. The CDR3 loop reads CASRFAQNRVRDEQYF. CDR3 sequence (DNA): TGTGCCAGCAGATTCGCCCAGAACAGGGTACGGGACGAGCAGTACTTC. This chain connects TRBV2 to TRBJ2-7; a weak D match, TRBD1 (6 bases). V lost 6 bases to trimming and J lost 5 bases, with 23 bases between them. The CDR3 totals 16 residues. Germline V gene data show CDR1 as SNHLY and CDR2 as FYNNEI.

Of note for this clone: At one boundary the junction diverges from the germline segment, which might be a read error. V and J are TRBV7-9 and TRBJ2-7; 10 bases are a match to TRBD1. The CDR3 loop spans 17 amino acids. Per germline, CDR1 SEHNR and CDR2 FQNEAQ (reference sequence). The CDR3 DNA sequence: TGTTCCAGCAGCCCCCCGAACCGGGACAGGGGTTCCTACGAGCAGTACTTC. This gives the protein CSSSPPNRDRGSYEQYF.

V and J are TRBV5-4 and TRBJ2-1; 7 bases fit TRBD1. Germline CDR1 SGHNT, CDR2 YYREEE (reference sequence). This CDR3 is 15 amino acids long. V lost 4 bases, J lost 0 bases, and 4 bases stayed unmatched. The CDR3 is CASSQGGNSYNEQFF. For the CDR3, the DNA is TGTGCCAGCAGCCAAGGGGGCAACTCCTACAATGAGCAGTTCTTC.

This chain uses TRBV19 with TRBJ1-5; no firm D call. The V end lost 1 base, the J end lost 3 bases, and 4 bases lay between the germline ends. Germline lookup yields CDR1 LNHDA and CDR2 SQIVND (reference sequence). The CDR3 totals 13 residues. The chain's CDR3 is CASSIGANQPQHF. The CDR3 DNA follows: TGTGCCAGTAGTATAGGGGCCAATCAGCCCCAGCATTTT.

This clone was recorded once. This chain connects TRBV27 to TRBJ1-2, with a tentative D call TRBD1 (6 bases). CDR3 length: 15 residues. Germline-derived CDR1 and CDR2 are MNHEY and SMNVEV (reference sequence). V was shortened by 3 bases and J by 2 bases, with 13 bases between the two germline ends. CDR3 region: CASSLGATANYGYTF. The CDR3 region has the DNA TGTGCCAGCAGTTTGGGGGCGACAGCCAACTATGGCTACACCTTC.

The CDR3 region has the DNA TGTGCCAGCAGAAACGGGCCAGGGGAACGTGAAAAACTGTTTTTT. Translating gives CASRNGPGEREKLFF. The chain has TRBV28 and TRBJ1-4; TRBD1 might be the D (6 bases). V dropped 6 bases and J dropped 7 bases, with 18 bases sitting between them. The CDR3 has 15 residues. The V gene's germline CDR1 is MDHEN and CDR2 SYDVKM. Full variable domain (outside the CDR3, taken from reference TRBV28 and TRBJ1-4): DVKVTQSSRYLVKRTGEKVFLECVQDMDHENMFWYRQDPGLGLRLIYFSYDVKMKEKGDIPEGYSVSREKKERFSLILESASTNQTSMYLCASRNGPGEREKLFFGSGTQLSVL.

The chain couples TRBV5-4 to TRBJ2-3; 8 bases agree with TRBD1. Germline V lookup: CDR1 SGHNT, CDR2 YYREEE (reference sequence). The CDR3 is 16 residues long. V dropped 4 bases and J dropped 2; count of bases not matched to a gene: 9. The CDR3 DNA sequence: TGTGCCAGCAGCATCCGGGACAGGTTTTCCACAGATACGCAGTATTTT. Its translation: CASSIRDRFSTDTQYF.

This CDR3 is CASGPQGGMDQPQHF. CDR3 in DNA: TGTGCTAGTGGCCCCCAGGGAGGGATGGATCAGCCCCAGCATTTT. The rearrangement joins TRBV12-5 to TRBJ1-5; maybe TRBD1 (5 bases). V lost 6 bases and J 5 bases, leaving 17 bases between the germline ends. Germline lookup yields CDR1 LGHNT and CDR2 FRNRAP. The CDR3 length is 15 residues.

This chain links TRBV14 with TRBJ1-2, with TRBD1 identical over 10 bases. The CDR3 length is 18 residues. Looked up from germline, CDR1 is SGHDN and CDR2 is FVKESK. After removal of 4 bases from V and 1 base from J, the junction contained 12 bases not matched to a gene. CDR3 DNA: TGTGCCAGCAGCCGTGAGGGACAGGGGCCGCGAAATAACTATGGCTACACCTTC. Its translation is CASSREGQGPRNNYGYTF.

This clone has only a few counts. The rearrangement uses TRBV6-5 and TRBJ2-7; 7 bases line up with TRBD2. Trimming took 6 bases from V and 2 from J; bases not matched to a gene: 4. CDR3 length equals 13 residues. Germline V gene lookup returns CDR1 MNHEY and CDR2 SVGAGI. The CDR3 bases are TGTGCCAGCAGCGGGGGACTAACCTACGAGCAGTACTTC. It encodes CASSGGLTYEQYF.

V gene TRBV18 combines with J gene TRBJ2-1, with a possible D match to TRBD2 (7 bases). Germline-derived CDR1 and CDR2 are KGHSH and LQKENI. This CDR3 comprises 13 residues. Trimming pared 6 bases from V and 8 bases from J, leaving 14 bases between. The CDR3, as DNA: TGTGCCAGCTCCGGGGTCGGGGGGCATGAGCAGTTCTTC. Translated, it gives CASSGVGGHEQFF.

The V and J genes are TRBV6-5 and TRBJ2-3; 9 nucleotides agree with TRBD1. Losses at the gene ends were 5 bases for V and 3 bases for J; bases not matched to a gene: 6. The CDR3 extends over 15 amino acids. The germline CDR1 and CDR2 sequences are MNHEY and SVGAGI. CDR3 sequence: CASSQQGAFTDTQYF. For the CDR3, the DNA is TGTGCCAGCAGTCAACAGGGGGCTTTTACAGATACGCAGTATTTT.

CDR3 nucleotides: TGTGCCAGCTGGGACAGAAACACTGAAGCTTTCTTT. Amino acids: CASWDRNTEAFF. The gene calls are TRBV2 and TRBJ1-1; 7 bases match TRBD1. The CDR3 contains 12 residues. The germline V gene has CDR1 SNHLY and CDR2 FYNNEI. V was clipped by 8 bases and J by 2 bases; unmatched bases: 2.